A single sample is the source of the 30 T cell receptor beta chains below, sequenced in a study of shared clonotypes between healthy human individuals. Profiling relied on immunoSEQ multiplex PCR, and the TCRdb table lists in-frame clones only, not all of them. Of around 500,000 clones listed, around 79% are singletons. The sequenced sample was PBMCs. All receptors derive from a woman aged 40-49 years in good health. Some clones in this sample may be carry-over from other donors' samples.

This clone was recorded only once. This rearrangement joins TRBV11-3 to TRBJ2-3, with a possible D match to TRBD2 (5 bases). Trimming pared 0 bases from V and 0 bases from J, leaving 16 bases between. Germline V gene data show CDR1 as SGHNT and CDR2 as YENEEA. This CDR3 has 18 residues. Written as DNA, the CDR3 is TGTGCCAGCAGCTTAGATCCGTCCGGGGTTTGTAGCACAGATACGCAGTATTTT. It codes for CASSLDPSGVCSTDTQYF.

The V and J genes are TRBV28 and TRBJ2-3, with D tentatively TRBD2 (7 bases). Trimming left V 8 bases short and J 3 bases short, with 15 bases between. The CDR3 loop spans 14 amino acids. Germline V gene sequence: CDR1 MDHEN, CDR2 SYDVKM. The CDR3 DNA reads as TGTGCCAGCCGTGAGGGGGGGTGGACAGATACGCAGTATTTT. Translation: CASREGGWTDTQYF.

The chain uses TRBV27 and TRBJ2-1; 11 bases match TRBD2. Germline values: CDR1 MNHEY, CDR2 SMNVEV (reference sequence). This CDR3 is 15 amino acids long. The V gene end was trimmed by 5 bases and the J gene end by 5 bases; junction bases not matched to a gene: 5. As DNA, the CDR3 is TGTGCCAGCAGTCTTATAGCGGGGGGGAACAATGAGCAGTTCTTC. Its protein product is CASSLIAGGNNEQFF.

The chain combines TRBV10-1 with TRBJ2-1; D gene uncertain. With 4 bases removed from V and 4 bases from J, the gap between germline ends came to 8 bases. From germline, CDR1 is WNHNN and CDR2 SYGVQD (reference sequence). The CDR3 has 13 residues. The CDR3 loop is CASSGPLYNEQFF. CDR3 sequence (DNA): TGCGCCAGCAGTGGTCCTCTTTACAATGAGCAGTTCTTC.

This clone was seen just once. This chain uses TRBV27 with TRBJ2-7; D is undetermined. V lost 6 bases, J lost 4 bases, and 19 bases lay in between. Germline values: CDR1 MNHEY, CDR2 SMNVEV (reference sequence). This CDR3 comprises 15 residues. DNA of the CDR3: TGTGCCAGCAGCTTTTCAGTCGGGTCGACTTACGAGCAGTACTTC. Amino acid sequence: CASSFSVGSTYEQYF.

The DNA of the CDR3 is TGTGCCAGCAGTGCCGGGACTAGCGGGAGTGATACGCAGTATTTT. Translated: CASSAGTSGSDTQYF. This chain connects TRBV6-4 to TRBJ2-3; 14 bases are a match to TRBD2. After removal of 4 bases from V and 6 bases from J, the junction contained 3 bases not matched to a gene. The CDR3 has 15 residues. Per germline, CDR1 MRHNA and CDR2 SNTAGT.

This clone was recorded once. V gene TRBV6-5 combines with J gene TRBJ2-7; D might be TRBD2 (5 bases). Trimming shortened V by 7 bases and J by 7 bases, and 14 bases separated the two germline ends. Germline CDR1 and CDR2: MNHEY and SVGAGI. This CDR3 is built from 12 residues. CDR3 coding DNA: TGTGCCAGCATGGTTGGGTCGGGAGAGCAGTACTTC. It yields the protein CASMVGSGEQYF.

The genes are TRBV28 and TRBJ2-7; tentative D call: TRBD2 (6 bases). Germline V gene lookup returns CDR1 MDHEN and CDR2 SYDVKM. The CDR3 consists of 15 residues. Trimming took 7 bases from V and 0 from J, leaving 16 bases between them. The CDR3 DNA is TGTGCCAGCACCCGTAGCGGTATAATCTCCTACGAGCAGTACTTC. Translation: CASTRSGIISYEQYF. The complete variable domain, with remaining parts taken from reference TRBV28 and TRBJ2-7, reads DVKVTQSSRYLVKRTGEKVFLECVQDMDHENMFWYRQDPGLGLRLIYFSYDVKMKEKGDIPEGYSVSREKKERFSLILESASTNQTSMYLCASTRSGIISYEQYFGPGTRLTVT.

The sample holds many counts of this clone. The V and J genes are TRBV27 and TRBJ2-7; D is possibly TRBD1 (6 bases). Deletions cut 3 bases from V and 2 bases from J, with 14 bases between. There are 15 residues in the CDR3. Germline loops: CDR1 MNHEY, CDR2 SMNVEV (reference sequence). The CDR3 nucleotides read TGTGCCAGCAGTTTGGGGGCAGGGCGTCCCTACGAGCAGTACTTC. This codes for CASSLGAGRPYEQYF.

This clone was counted a single time. This chain connects TRBV2 to TRBJ2-1, with TRBD1 as a possible D gene (5 bases). Germline CDR1 is SNHLY and CDR2 is FYNNEI. The V end was cut by 7 bases, the J end by 0 bases, with 13 bases between. The CDR3 has 15 amino acids. In nucleotides, the CDR3 is TGTGCCAGCAAGTGGCAGGGCAGCTCCTACAATGAGCAGTTCTTC. It specifies CASKWQGSSYNEQFF.

The V call is TRBV23-1, the J call TRBJ1-5; TRBD1 matches at 10 bases. TRBV23-1 is classed as an ORF, of uncertain function. V was clipped by 2 bases and J by 5 bases; unmatched bases: 3. This CDR3 contains 15 residues. This CDR3 reads CASSQADRGHQPQHF. The CDR3 coding sequence is TGCGCCAGCAGTCAAGCTGACAGGGGGCATCAGCCCCAGCATTTT.

The chain employs TRBV30 and TRBJ2-2; 8 positions match TRBD1. The CDR3 covers 15 residues. With 4 bases clipped from V and 3 bases from J, the junction kept 7 bases outside the gene matches. CDR1 and CDR2 from the germline V gene are GTSNPN and SVGIG (reference sequence). Here the CDR3 reads CAWTQGAQDTGELFF. The CDR3, as DNA: TGTGCCTGGACCCAGGGGGCACAGGACACCGGGGAGCTGTTTTTT.

The J gene is TRBJ2-7, the V gene TRBV18, with D perhaps TRBD1 (6 bases). The germline V gene has CDR1 KGHSH and CDR2 LQKENI. With 4 bases removed from V and 5 bases from J, the gap between germline ends came to 15 bases. This CDR3 has 14 residues. CDR3: CASSLQGFLDEQYF. CDR3 bases: TGTGCCAGCTCACTACAGGGTTTTCTGGACGAGCAGTACTTC.

The chain combines TRBV7-9 with TRBJ1-5, with 7 bases lining up with TRBD1. The trim removed 5 bases at V and 3 bases at J, leaving 7 bases unmatched. This CDR3 contains 15 residues. In germline, CDR1 is SEHNR, CDR2 FQNEAQ (reference sequence). CDR3 nucleotides: TGTGCCAGCAGCCTCGCAGGGGGACCCAATCAGCCCCAGCATTTT. This codes for CASSLAGGPNQPQHF. Based on the CDR3 plus reference TRBV7-9 and TRBJ1-5, the full variable domain is DTGVSQNPRHKITKRGQNVTFRCDPISEHNRLYWYRQTLGQGPEFLTYFQNEAQLEKSRLLSDRFSAERPKGSFSTLEIQRTEQGDSAMYLCASSLAGGPNQPQHFGDGTRLSIL.

This clone has just one count. The rearrangement uses TRBV5-1 and TRBJ2-7; 9 nucleotides match TRBD2. Germline V gives CDR1 SGHRS, CDR2 YFSETQ. The CDR3 is made up of 16 amino acids. J gave up 2 bases and V 3 bases, and 9 bases lay outside the gene matches. The CDR3 region is CASSSTTGTSTYEQYF. The DNA of the CDR3 is TGCGCCAGCAGCTCAACAACCGGGACTAGCACCTACGAGCAGTACTTC.

J is TRBJ2-5 and V is TRBV30; no clear D. This CDR3 has 13 residues. The V end lost 1 base, the J end lost 3 bases, and 9 bases lay between the germline ends. Germline values: CDR1 GTSNPN, CDR2 SVGIG (reference sequence). For the CDR3, the DNA is TGTGCCTGGAGTGAAGGGCTTGAAGAGACCCAGTACTTC. Its protein is CAWSEGLEETQYF. The full variable domain, in which reference TRBV30 and TRBJ2-5 provide the parts outside the CDR3, is SQTIHQWPATLVQPVGSPLSLECTVEGTSNPNLYWYRQAAGRGLQLLFYSVGIGQISSEVPQNLSASRPQDRQFILSSKKLLLSDSGFYLCAWSEGLEETQYFGPGTRLLVL.

The V call is TRBV7-3, the J call TRBJ2-7; no firm D call. Germline V gene sequence: CDR1 SGHTA, CDR2 FQGTGA. The CDR3 spans 12 residues. V was shortened by 3 bases and J by 7 bases, with 10 bases between the two germline ends. This CDR3 reads CASSLYTREQYF. The CDR3 DNA follows: TGTGCCAGCAGCTTGTACACACGAGAGCAGTACTTC. The full variable domain, completed using reference TRBV7-3 and TRBJ2-7, is GAGVSQTPSNKVTEKGKYVELRCDPISGHTALYWYRQSLGQGPEFLIYFQGTGAADDSGLPNDRFFAVRPEGSVSTLKIQRTERGDSAVYLCASSLYTREQYFGPGTRLTVT.

The chain uses TRBV5-1 and TRBJ2-2; 9 nucleotides match TRBD1. The V segment lost 3 bases and the J segment 6 bases; nucleotides outside the gene matches: 6. CDR3 length: 15 residues. Per the germline V gene, CDR1 is SGHRS and CDR2 is YFSETQ. CDR3 amino acids: CASSSGQGRAGELFF. The CDR3 DNA is TGCGCCAGCAGCTCCGGACAGGGGCGCGCCGGGGAGCTGTTTTTT. The variable domain in full, with the rest retrieved from reference TRBV5-1 and TRBJ2-2, is KAGVTQTPRYLIKTRGQQVTLSCSPISGHRSVSWYQQTPGQGLQFLFEYFSETQRNKGNFPGRFSGRQFSNSRSEMNVSTLELGDSALYLCASSSGQGRAGELFFGEGSRLTVL.

The J gene is TRBJ1-2, the V gene TRBV5-8; possible D gene TRBD1, 5 bases. This CDR3 has 16 amino acids. With 3 bases removed from V and 7 bases from J, the gap between germline ends came to 22 bases. Germline CDR1 reads SGHTS; CDR2 reads YDEGEE. CDR3 residues: CASSWGGVWAAVGYTF. The DNA of the CDR3 is TGTGCCAGCAGCTGGGGAGGGGTGTGGGCAGCGGTTGGCTACACCTTC. The full variable domain, completed using reference TRBV5-8 and TRBJ1-2, is EAGVTQSPTHLIKTRGQQATLRCSPISGHTSVYWYQQALGLGLQFLLWYDEGEERNRGNFPPRFSGRQFPNYSSELNVNALELEDSALYLCASSWGGVWAAVGYTFGSGTRLTVV.

This clone has just a few counts. The J gene is TRBJ2-3, the V gene TRBV5-4; no clear D gene. Germline V gene sequence: CDR1 SGHNT, CDR2 YYREEE (reference sequence). This CDR3 is built from 13 residues. Trimming removed 4 bases at V and 10 bases at J, with 16 bases between. As DNA, the CDR3 is TGTGCCAGCAGCGTGGGTGAGGCTAATGCGCAGTATTTT. As protein: CASSVGEANAQYF.

This chain uses TRBV6-6 with TRBJ2-5; D might be TRBD2 (5 bases). The J call may be in error: the DNA end matches TRBJ2-7 better. The CDR3 consists of 15 residues. The V gene's germline CDR1 is MNHNY and CDR2 SVGAGI (reference sequence). The DNA of the CDR3 is TGTGCCAGCAGTTATGGGCGGGCGAAGGGCTACGAGCAGTACTTC. It translates to CASSYGRAKGYEQYF.

V is TRBV19 and J is TRBJ2-5; TRBD1 is a possible D gene (6 bases). V lost 3 bases, J lost 0 bases, and 17 bases lay in between. Germline CDR1 is LNHDA and CDR2 is SQIVND (reference sequence). The length of the CDR3 is 17 residues. This CDR3 is CASSMGEPGAYQETQYF. DNA for the CDR3: TGTGCCAGTAGTATGGGTGAACCAGGGGCCTACCAAGAGACCCAGTACTTC.

This clone was seen only a few times. This sequence joins TRBV5-1 and TRBJ2-2; possibly TRBD1 for D (5 bases). Trimming left V 0 bases short and J 3 bases short, with 12 bases between. CDR1 is SGHRS, CDR2 YFSETQ, per germline. CDR3 length: 16 amino acids. CDR3 DNA sequence: TGCGCCAGCAGCTTGGTGACAGACTCTTACACCGGGGAGCTGTTTTTT. Amino acid sequence: CASSLVTDSYTGELFF.

The sample holds a few counts of this clone. The V call is TRBV28, the J call TRBJ2-5; D may be TRBD1 or TRBD2 (6 bases each). The better agreement between TRBJ2-7 and the DNA end casts doubt on the J call. The CDR3 has 14 residues. The germline CDR1 and CDR2 sequences are MDHEN and SYDVKM. The CDR3 protein is CASSLYREAYEQYF. The CDR3 coding sequence is TGTGCCAGCAGTTTATACAGGGAGGCCTACGAGCAGTACTTC.

The chain has TRBV11-2 and TRBJ2-2, with 8 nucleotides matching TRBD2. The CDR3 extends over 15 amino acids. V was pared by 5 bases and J by 5 bases, with 7 bases of the junction left unmatched. Germline loops: CDR1 SGHAT, CDR2 FQNNGV. The chain's CDR3 is CASSPLTSETGELFF. The CDR3 nucleotides are TGTGCCAGCAGCCCTCTGACTAGCGAAACCGGGGAGCTGTTTTTT.

The chain has TRBV11-1 and TRBJ2-7; TRBD2 agrees at 9 bases. The V and J ends lost 4 bases and 0 bases, in that order; junction bases with no gene match: 4. Germline values: CDR1 SGHAT, CDR2 FQDESV (reference sequence). The CDR3 runs to 15 residues. The CDR3 DNA reads TGTGCCAGCAGCTCCGGACTAGCGCACTCCTACGAGCAGTACTTC. Translating it yields CASSSGLAHSYEQYF.

J is TRBJ1-5 and V is TRBV18; D is unclear. Trimming cost V 0 bases and J 0 bases, with 6 bases left between them. CDR3 length equals 15 residues. Germline V gives CDR1 KGHSH, CDR2 LQKENI. CDR3: CASSPPTSSNQPQHF. CDR3 in DNA: TGTGCCAGCTCACCACCGACGTCTAGCAATCAGCCCCAGCATTTT.

The V call is TRBV4-1, the J call TRBJ1-1; no definite D call. With 1 base removed from V and 0 bases from J, the gap between germline ends came to 21 bases. Per germline, CDR1 MGHRA and CDR2 YSYEKL. The CDR3 covers 19 residues. The CDR3 region is CASSQGRPRNKAMNTEAFF. In DNA form, the CDR3 reads TGCGCCAGCAGCCAAGGGCGGCCGAGGAACAAGGCCATGAACACTGAAGCTTTCTTT.

Points on this clone: A far bigger clonotype differs at one base, so this is likely a read error. The chain couples TRBV14 to TRBJ2-7; 8 positions match TRBD1. The CDR3 is 15 amino acids. CDR1 and CDR2 (germline): SGHDN, FVKESK. As DNA, the CDR3 is TGTGTCAGCAGCCAAGACAGGGGAAGCTCCTACGAGCAGTACTTC. Its translation is CVSSQDRGSSYEQYF.

This clone was recorded a few times. One end of the junction does not line up with germline, which may come from a read error. V gene TRBV30 combines with J gene TRBJ1-1; D ambiguous. Germline CDR1 and CDR2: GTSNPN and SVGIG (reference sequence). CDR3 size: 12 residues. In DNA form, the CDR3 reads TGTGCCTGGGGGCCGGGCTACAGCACGTTGGTCTTT. Amino acids: CAWGPGYSTLVF.